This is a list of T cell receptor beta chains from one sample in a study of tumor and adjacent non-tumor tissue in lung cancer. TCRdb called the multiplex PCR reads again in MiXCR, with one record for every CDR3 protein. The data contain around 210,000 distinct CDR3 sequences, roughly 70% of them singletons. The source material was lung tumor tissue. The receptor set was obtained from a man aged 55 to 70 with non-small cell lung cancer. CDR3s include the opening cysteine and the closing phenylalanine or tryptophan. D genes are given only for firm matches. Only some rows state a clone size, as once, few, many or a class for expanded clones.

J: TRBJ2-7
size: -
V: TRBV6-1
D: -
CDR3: CATSAQAIPYEQYF
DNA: TGTGCCACCTCAGCCCAGGCGATCCCCTACGAGCAGTACTTC

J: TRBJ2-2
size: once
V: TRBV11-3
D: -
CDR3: CASSSLVLETTNTGELFF
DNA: TGTGCCAGCAGCTCGTTGGTACTAGAGACAACGAACACGGGGGAGCTGTTTTTT

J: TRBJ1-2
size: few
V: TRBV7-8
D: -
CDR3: CASSLGGVGQGYTF
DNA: TGTGCCAGCAGCTTAGGAGGGGTAGGACAGGGCTACACCTTC

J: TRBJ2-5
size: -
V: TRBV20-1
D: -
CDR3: CSARPGGQETQYF
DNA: TGCAGTGCTAGGCCTGGCGGCCAAGAGACCCAGTACTTC

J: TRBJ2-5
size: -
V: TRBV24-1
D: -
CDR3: CATSDPRAGGETQYF
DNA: TGTGCCACCAGTGACCCCCGGGCGGGCGGGGAGACCCAGTACTTC

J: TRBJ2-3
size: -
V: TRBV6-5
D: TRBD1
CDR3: CASNYSLQGADTQYF
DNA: TGTGCCAGCAATTACTCGTTACAGGGGGCAGATACGCAGTATTTT

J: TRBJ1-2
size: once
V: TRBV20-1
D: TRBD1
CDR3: CSSTGTAVYIF
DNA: TGCAGTTCGACCGGGACAGCAGTCTACATCTTC

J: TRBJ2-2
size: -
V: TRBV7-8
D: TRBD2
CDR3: CASSPASGGVNTGELFF
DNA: TGTGCCAGCAGCCCGGCTAGCGGGGGTGTCAACACCGGGGAGCTGTTTTTT

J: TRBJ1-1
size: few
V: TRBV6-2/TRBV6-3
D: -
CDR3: CASSGSGNKAFF
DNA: TGTGCCAGCAGTGGGTCAGGGAATAAAGCTTTCTTT

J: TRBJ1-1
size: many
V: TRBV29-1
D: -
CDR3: CSASELRTEAFF
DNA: TGCAGCGCCTCAGAGTTGAGGACTGAAGCTTTCTTT

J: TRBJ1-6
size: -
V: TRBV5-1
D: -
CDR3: CASSSDDDWGNSPLHF
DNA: TGCGCCAGCAGTTCGGACGACGACTGGGGTAATTCACCCCTCCACTTT

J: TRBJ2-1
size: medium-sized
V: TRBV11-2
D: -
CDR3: CASSDHTGHEQFF
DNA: TGTGCCAGCAGCGACCATACAGGGCATGAGCAGTTCTTC

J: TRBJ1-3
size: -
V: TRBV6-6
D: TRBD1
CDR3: CASSRSGQGSFGNTIYF
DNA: TGTGCCAGCAGTCGCTCGGGACAGGGAAGCTTTGGAAACACCATATATTTT

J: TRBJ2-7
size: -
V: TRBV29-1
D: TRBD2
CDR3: CSASSGGVYEQYF
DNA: TGCAGCGCCTCGTCGGGAGGGGTCTACGAGCAGTACTTC

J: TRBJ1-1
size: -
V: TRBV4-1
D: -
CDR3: CASSQTPTTEAFF
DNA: TGCGCCAGCAGCCAAACCCCTACGACTGAAGCTTTCTTT

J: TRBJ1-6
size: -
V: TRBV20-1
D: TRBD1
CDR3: CSARDRTSDNSLLHF
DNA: TGCAGTGCTAGGGACAGGACTTCGGATAATTCACTCCTCCACTTT

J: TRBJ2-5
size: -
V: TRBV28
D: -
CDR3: CASSSGQSETQYF
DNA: TGTGCCAGCAGTTCCGGCCAGTCGGAGACCCAGTACTTC

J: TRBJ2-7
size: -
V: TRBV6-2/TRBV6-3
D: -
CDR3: CASSNGATGAYEQYF
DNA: TGTGCCAGCAGTAACGGAGCAACCGGGGCCTACGAGCAGTACTTC

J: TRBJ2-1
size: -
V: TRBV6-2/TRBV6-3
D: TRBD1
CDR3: CASSHLTCGTGSSYNGQFF
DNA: TGTGCCAGCAGTCACCTAACTTGTGGGACAGGGAGCTCCTACAATGGGCAGTTCTTC

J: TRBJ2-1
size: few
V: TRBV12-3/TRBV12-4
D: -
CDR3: CASSPPGPPGNEQFF
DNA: TGTGCCAGCAGCCCTCCGGGCCCCCCGGGCAATGAGCAGTTCTTC

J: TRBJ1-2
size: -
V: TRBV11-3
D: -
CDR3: CANSRSMGKNYGYTF
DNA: TGTGCCAACAGCCGTTCGATGGGCAAGAACTATGGCTACACCTTC

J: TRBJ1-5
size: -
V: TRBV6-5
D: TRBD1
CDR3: CVSSYSGQGSQSQHF
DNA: TGTGTCAGCAGTTACAGTGGACAGGGTAGTCAGTCCCAGCATTTT

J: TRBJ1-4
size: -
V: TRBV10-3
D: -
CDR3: CAISAGGAATNEKLFF
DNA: TGTGCCATCAGTGCGGGGGGAGCTGCAACTAATGAAAAACTGTTTTTT

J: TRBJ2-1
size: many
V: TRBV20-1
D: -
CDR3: CSASFRDSNNEQFF
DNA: TGCAGTGCTAGCTTCCGGGACTCGAACAATGAGCAGTTCTTC

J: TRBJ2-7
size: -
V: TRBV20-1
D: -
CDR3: CGTRDGEKLRYEQYF
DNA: TGCGGTACTAGAGATGGGGAAAAACTCCGGTACGAGCAGTACTTC

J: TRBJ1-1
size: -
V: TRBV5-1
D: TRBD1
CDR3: CASSRTGQRNTEAFF
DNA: TGCGCCAGCAGCAGAACGGGACAGAGGAACACTGAAGCTTTCTTT

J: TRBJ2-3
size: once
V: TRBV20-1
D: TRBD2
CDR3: CCATGTSTDTQYF
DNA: TGCTGTGCTACCGGGACTAGCACAGATACGCAGTATTTC

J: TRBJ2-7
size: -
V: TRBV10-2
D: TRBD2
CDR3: CASSELGLAEYEQYF
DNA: TGCGCCAGCAGTGAATTGGGACTAGCCGAATACGAGCAGTACTTC

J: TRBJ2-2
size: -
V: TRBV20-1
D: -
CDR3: CTAPGLHTGELFF
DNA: TGCACTGCTCCGGGACTGCACACCGGGGAGCTGTTTTTT

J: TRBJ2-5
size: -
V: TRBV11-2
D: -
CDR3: CGSSSTSEETQYF
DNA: TGTGGCAGCAGCTCTACATCGGAAGAGACCCAGTACTTC

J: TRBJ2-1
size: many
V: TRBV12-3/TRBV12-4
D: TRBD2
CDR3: CASLDSASGTLRLFF
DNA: TGTGCCAGCCTCGACTCGGCTAGCGGGACCTTGAGGCTGTTCTTC

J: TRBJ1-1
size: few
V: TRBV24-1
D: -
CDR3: CATSEGKTINTEAFF
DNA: TGTGCCACCAGTGAAGGGAAGACTATAAACACTGAAGCTTTCTTT

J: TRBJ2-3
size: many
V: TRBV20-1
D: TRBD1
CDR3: CRLDRGFGTDTQYF
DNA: TGCAGACTTGACAGGGGGTTCGGCACAGATACGCAGTATTTT

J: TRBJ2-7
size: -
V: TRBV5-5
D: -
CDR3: CASSWNMIGATTYEQYF
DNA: TGTGCCAGCAGCTGGAACATGATAGGGGCGACCACATACGAGCAGTACTTC

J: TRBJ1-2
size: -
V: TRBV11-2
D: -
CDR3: CASSLKQLRARGDYGYTF
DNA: TGTGCCAGCAGCTTAAAACAGCTTAGGGCAAGGGGAGACTATGGCTACACCTTC

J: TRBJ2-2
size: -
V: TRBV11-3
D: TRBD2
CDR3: CTSSLGIRLADTGELFF
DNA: TGTACCAGCAGCTTAGGGATCAGGCTAGCGGATACCGGGGAGCTGTTTTTT

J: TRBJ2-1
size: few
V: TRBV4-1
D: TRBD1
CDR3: CASSQYLGGQRPYNEQFF
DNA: TGCGCCAGCAGCCAATACCTAGGGGGACAGAGGCCCTACAATGAGCAGTTCTTC

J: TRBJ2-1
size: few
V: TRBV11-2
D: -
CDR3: CVSSSAFYNKQFF
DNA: TGTGTCAGCAGCTCTGCATTTTACAATAAGCAATTCTTC

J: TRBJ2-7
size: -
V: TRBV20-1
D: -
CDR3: CSASRVSEQYF
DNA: TGCAGTGCTAGCAGGGTAAGCGAACAGTACTTC

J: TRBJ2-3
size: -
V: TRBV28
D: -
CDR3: CASNPPTGPIDTQYF
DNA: TGTGCCAGCAATCCCCCGACAGGTCCCATAGATACGCAGTATTTT

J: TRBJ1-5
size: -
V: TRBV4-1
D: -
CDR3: CAGSRAADSNQPQHF
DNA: TGCGCCGGCAGCCGAGCCGCAGACAGCAATCAGCCACAGCATTTT

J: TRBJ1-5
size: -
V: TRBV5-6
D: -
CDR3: CATSTYKGPRQPQHF
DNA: TGTGCCACCAGCACCTACAAGGGACCCAGGCAGCCCCAGCATTTT

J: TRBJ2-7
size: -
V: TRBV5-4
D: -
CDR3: CASSLWGAGFYKQYF
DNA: TGTGCTAGCAGCTTATGGGGGGCAGGATTCTACAAGCAGTACTTC

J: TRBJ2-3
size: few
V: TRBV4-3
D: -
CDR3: CASSQGNAGTQYF
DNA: TGCGCCAGCAGCCAAGGGAATGCAGGTACGCAGTATTTT

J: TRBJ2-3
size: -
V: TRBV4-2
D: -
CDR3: CASSQGGEINTQYF
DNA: TGTGCCAGCAGCCAAGGGGGCGAAATTAATACGCAGTATTTT

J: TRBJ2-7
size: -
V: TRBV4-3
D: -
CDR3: CASSQGISYSYEQYF
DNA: TGTGCCAGCAGCCAAGGGATTAGCTACTCCTACGAGCAGTACTTC

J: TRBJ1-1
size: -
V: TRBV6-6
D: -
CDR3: CASSYSVIMNTEAFF
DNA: TGTGCCAGCAGTTACTCGGTGATTATGAACACTGAAGCTTTCTTT

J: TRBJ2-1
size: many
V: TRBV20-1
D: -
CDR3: CSARDISSYNEQFF
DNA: TGCAGTGCTAGAGATATTAGCTCCTACAATGAGCAGTTCTTC

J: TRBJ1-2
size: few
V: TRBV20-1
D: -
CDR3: CSAPLDSNYGYTF
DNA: TGCAGTGCCCCCCTGGACAGTAACTATGGCTACACCTTC

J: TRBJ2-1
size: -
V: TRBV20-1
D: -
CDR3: CIHNGALNYNEQFF
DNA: TGCATTCACAACGGGGCCCTGAACTACAATGAGCAGTTCTTC

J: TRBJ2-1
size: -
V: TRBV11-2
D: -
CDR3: CASSLGNSGYNEQFF
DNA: TGTGCCAGCAGCCTCGGGAATAGCGGTTACAATGAGCAGTTCTTC

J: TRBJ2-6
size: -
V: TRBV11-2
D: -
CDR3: CASSLGTLRSGTNFLTF
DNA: TGTGCCAGCAGCTTAGGGACACTACGTTCTGGGACCAACTTCCTGACTTTC

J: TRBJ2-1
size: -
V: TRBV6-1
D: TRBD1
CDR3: CASSDPGTGGRDERFF
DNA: TGTGCCAGCAGTGACCCCGGGACAGGGGGCAGGGATGAGCGGTTCTTC

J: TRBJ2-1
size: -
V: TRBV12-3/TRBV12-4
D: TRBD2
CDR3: CANSPTPGLAVIYNEQFF
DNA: TGTGCCAACAGTCCCACGCCGGGACTAGCGGTTATATACAATGAGCAGTTCTTC

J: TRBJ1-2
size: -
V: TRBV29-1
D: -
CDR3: CSVYIYGYTF
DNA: TGCAGCGTTTACATCTATGGCTACACCTTC

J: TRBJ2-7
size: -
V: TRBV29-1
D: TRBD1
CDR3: CSVRGTGLYDQYF
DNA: TGCAGCGTTAGGGGGACAGGCCTCTACGATCAGTACTTC

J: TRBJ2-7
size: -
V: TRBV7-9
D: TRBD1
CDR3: CASSSTGQSSSEQYF
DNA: TGTGCCAGCAGTTCGACGGGACAGTCAAGCAGCGAGCAGTACTTC